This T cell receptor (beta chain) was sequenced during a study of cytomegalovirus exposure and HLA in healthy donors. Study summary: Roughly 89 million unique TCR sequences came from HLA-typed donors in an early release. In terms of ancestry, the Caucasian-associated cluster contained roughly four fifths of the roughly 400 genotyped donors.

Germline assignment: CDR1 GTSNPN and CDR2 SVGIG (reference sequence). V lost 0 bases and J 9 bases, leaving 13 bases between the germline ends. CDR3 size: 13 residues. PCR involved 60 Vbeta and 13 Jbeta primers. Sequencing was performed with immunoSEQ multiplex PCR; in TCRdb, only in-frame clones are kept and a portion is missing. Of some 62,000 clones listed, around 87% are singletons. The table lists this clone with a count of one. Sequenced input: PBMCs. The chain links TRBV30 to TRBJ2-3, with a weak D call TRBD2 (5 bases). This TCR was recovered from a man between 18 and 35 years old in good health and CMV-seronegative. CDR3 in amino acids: CAWSVVLGDTQYF. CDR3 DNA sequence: TGTGCCTGGAGTGTGGTTTTGGGAGACACGCAGTATTTT.